A selection of T cell receptor beta chains follows, all from one sample in a study of technical replicates of blood from several donors. The assay was immunoSEQ multiplex PCR, and TCRdb's table has in-frame clones only and misses some. The profile shows about 80,000 clones, approximately 97% of them singletons. The sample was T cells isolated from PBMCs. Receptor source: a human donor in good health. CDR3s include the opening cysteine and the closing phenylalanine or tryptophan.

CDR3	J	V
CASSLSGEGYGYTF	TRBJ1-2	TRBV7-6
CASSVGGGGATGELFF	TRBJ2-2	TRBV9
CASSQVETATYGYTF	TRBJ1-2	TRBV4-1
CASSFWTGVAGELFF	TRBJ2-2	TRBV27
CSVILFGTGSGYGYTF	TRBJ1-2	TRBV29-1
CASSLSSGSGANVLTF	TRBJ2-6	TRBV5-4
CASIGQSVYGYTF	TRBJ1-2	TRBV2
CASRTGTDTDTQYF	TRBJ2-3	TRBV28
CASSLSKRGPTNEKLFF	TRBJ1-4	TRBV27
CASRFGTVLQETQYF	TRBJ2-5	TRBV5-1
CASSLEGQANQPQHF	TRBJ1-5	TRBV28
CASSLQGATNEKLFF	TRBJ1-4	TRBV7-8
CASLLYNEQFF	TRBJ2-1	TRBV28
CASTSRGGVYEQFF	TRBJ2-1	TRBV6-6
CASSFWAGTGELFF	TRBJ2-2	TRBV5-5
CASSLAGQGDYNEQFF	TRBJ2-1	TRBV28
CASRTLAGTGELFF	TRBJ2-2	TRBV11-3
CASSPWPQGRRPGELFF	TRBJ2-2	TRBV7-6
CAISLESSYEQYF	TRBJ2-7	TRBV10-3